These 4 T cell receptor beta chains share one sample of origin, sequenced in a study of cytomegalovirus exposure and HLA in healthy donors (dated by TCRdb to about 2017). Library construction relied on the immunoSEQ multiplex PCR assay. A mixture of 60 forward primers for TCR Vbeta segments and 13 reverse primers for TCR Jbeta segments was used in the multiplex PCR. TCRdb carries this immuneACCESS record with in-frame sequences only. Its versions omit some clonotypes, under half of them owing to an unresolved V gene in the studies checked, with the rest unexplained. The sample records 150,000 to 200,000 clones, about four fifths of which are singletons. The ten largest make up about 5.6% of the sample. The sequencing sample was made of PBMCs. All receptors come from a young woman in good health and CMV-seropositive.

The chain couples TRBV28 to TRBJ1-1, with no clear D. V lost 9 bases to trimming and J lost 4 bases, with 3 bases between them. Looked up from germline, CDR1 is MDHEN and CDR2 is SYDVKM. The CDR3 covers 9 residues. The CDR3 here is CARSTEAFF. CDR3 coding DNA: TGTGCCAGGAGCACTGAAGCTTTCTTT.

The rearrangement uses TRBV19 and TRBJ2-3; 9 nucleotides line up with TRBD1. CDR1 LNHDA and CDR2 SQIVND come from the germline V gene (reference sequence). This CDR3 has 15 amino acids. Trimming removed 2 bases from V and 4 bases from J; junction bases left unmatched: 4. The CDR3 DNA is TGTGCCAGTAGTATAACACAGGGGGCATCAGATACGCAGTATTTT. Amino acids: CASSITQGASDTQYF.

This clone was counted between two and nine times. The rearrangement joins TRBV5-1 to TRBJ2-3; 10 bases match TRBD2. With 2 bases clipped from V and 6 bases from J, the junction kept 6 bases outside the gene matches. The CDR3 totals 15 residues. Germline values: CDR1 SGHRS, CDR2 YFSETQ. The CDR3 region is CASSFLAGVSDTQYF. The CDR3 DNA sequence: TGCGCCAGCAGCTTTCTAGCGGGAGTATCTGATACGCAGTATTTT.

In its sample, this clone was seen a few times. This sequence joins TRBV25-1 and TRBJ1-5; unclear D gene. V lost 8 bases, J lost 5 bases, and 7 bases lay in between. CDR3 length: 11 residues. Looked up from germline, CDR1 is MGHDK and CDR2 is SYGVNS. The CDR3 coding sequence is TGTGCCAGCGGCCTTCATCAGCCCCAGCATTTT. This codes for CASGLHQPQHF.